This T cell receptor (beta chain) is from a study of monozygotic twins with inflammatory bowel disease. General study points: Sharing of clonotypes with others was lower in IBD patients than in healthy twins, and this was especially so with disease activity. The data did not back a single strong IBD-associated clonotype or signal. Healthy co-twins exceeded IBD patients in TCRbeta diversity as measured by inverse Simpson.

The length of the CDR3 is 13 residues. Germline V gives CDR1 MDHEN, CDR2 SYDVKM. A word on this clonotype: Its cognate antigen is unknown.

TCRdb reprocessed the 5' RACE reads and reports one entry per CDR3 protein, with no DNA. The sample table sets out hundreds of thousands of distinct CDR3 sequences. This clonotype was sampled from a human donor with ulcerative colitis or Crohn's disease, or a healthy co-twin of an affected twin (not recorded which). Sequenced input: blood. This rearrangement joins TRBV28 to TRBJ2-7; TCRdb's assignment of TRBD2 cannot be checked, as there is no DNA. The CDR3 reads CASRLAGFYEQYF.